The present T cell receptor (beta chain) was sequenced within a study of OX40 agonist ivuxolimab in advanced cancers. With 4 bases clipped from V and 1 base from J, the junction kept 3 bases outside the gene matches. CDR1 is SGDLS, CDR2 YYNGEE, per germline. The CDR3 is 14 amino acids. Sequencing used immunoSEQ multiplex PCR; TCRdb keeps in-frame clones, though not all of them. The sample lists tens of thousands of clones, roughly 85% occurring once. This clone was detected only once. The J gene is TRBJ2-7, the V gene TRBV9; 9 nucleotides agree with TRBD1. The sequencing used CD4+ or CD8+ T cells sorted from blood, collected in a trial of the OX40 agonist ivuxolimab. This sequence originates from an adult with an advanced solid tumor such as melanoma, head and neck, liver or kidney cancer. The chain's CDR3 is CASSKGQGSYEQYF. The CDR3 DNA reads as TGTGCCAGCAGCAAGGGACAGGGTTCCTACGAGCAGTACTTC.